A selection of T cell receptor beta chains follows, all from one sample in a study of shared clonotypes between healthy human individuals. The data were produced by immunoSEQ multiplex PCR, yet TCRdb's version contains in-frame clones alone and is incomplete. The table lists under 80,000 clones, 60% to 65% of them singletons. The sample was memory CD8+ T cells sorted from blood. All receptors derive from a man aged 30 to 39 in good health. Both conserved end residues are part of each CDR3. Fields, in order: D gene, V gene, J gene, clone size, CDR3 DNA, CDR3 protein. The D gene is left open where the match is weak. Not all rows give a size; the values are once, few, many and, for expanded clones, a class.

>.|TRBV9|TRBJ2-7|.
TGTGCCAGCAGCGTAGGTTTTGGGCAGGGTAACGAGCAGTACTTC
CASSVGFGQGNEQYF
>.|TRBV4-1|TRBJ2-2|many
TGCGCCAGCAGCCGGGATACCGGGGAGCTGTTTTTT
CASSRDTGELFF
>.|TRBV5-6|TRBJ2-7|.
TGTGCCAGCAGCTTGATGTCATTCCAACCTTACGAGCAGTACTTC
CASSLMSFQPYEQYF
>TRBD1|TRBV5-1|TRBJ2-7|once
TGCGCCAGCAGCGTCGGGACAGACAGCTACGAGCAGTACTTC
CASSVGTDSYEQYF
>.|TRBV28|TRBJ2-1|.
TGTGCCAGCAGTTTATTTGTCAATGAGCAGTTCTTC
CASSLFVNEQFF
>.|TRBV25-1|TRBJ2-1|.
TGTGCCAGCTCCCCGGGAGAGCCTTTCTACAATGAGCAGTTCTTC
CASSPGEPFYNEQFF
>.|TRBV6-6|TRBJ2-7|.
TGTGCCAGCAGTTACGGACAGACCTACGAGCAGTACTTC
CASSYGQTYEQYF
>TRBD2|TRBV2|TRBJ2-5|.
TGTGCCACCAGGTCGGGAAGCGGGAGGTCAGAGACCCAGTACTTC
CATRSGSGRSETQYF
>TRBD2|TRBV18|TRBJ2-1|.
TGTGCCAGCTCACCATGGGATCCGGGACTAGCGGGCGGGTACAATGAGCAGTTCTTC
CASSPWDPGLAGGYNEQFF
>.|TRBV7-9|TRBJ2-1|.
TGTGCCAGCAGCTTCACCGGGACGGGTTACAATGAGCAGTTCTTC
CASSFTGTGYNEQFF